This T cell receptor (beta chain) originates from a study of T cell responses to AZD1222 COVID-19 vaccine. Study in general: Second-dose schedules of about 4 or about 12 weeks were combined.

Libraries were prepared by immunoSEQ multiplex PCR; TCRdb keeps only in-frame clonotypes and omits some of them. The data show roughly 97,000 clones, 75% to 90% seen once. With regard to this clone: Its specificity is not known.

The germline V and J ends were trimmed by 6 bases and 0 bases, with 21 bases remaining between them. The CDR3 totals 17 residues. CDR1 and CDR2 (germline): MNHEY, SVGEGT. General observations from the study: Seropositive at baseline were only a handful of AZD1222 recipients. In all cases, repertoires were sampled only after the peak T cell response. Spike as a whole was targeted by vaccine-associated CD4 TCRs, dominant at 160-218 and 743-854.

V usage is TRBV6-2 or TRBV6-3 and J usage is TRBJ2-7; the D gene is possibly TRBD1 (6 bases). Sequencing used peripheral blood, obtained on day 0 of AZD1222 vaccination. This TCR derives from an adult in good health. The CDR3 is CASSSRPRQAPSYEQYF. The CDR3 DNA reads TGTGCCAGCAGCTCCCGGCCTCGACAGGCGCCCTCCTACGAGCAGTACTTC.